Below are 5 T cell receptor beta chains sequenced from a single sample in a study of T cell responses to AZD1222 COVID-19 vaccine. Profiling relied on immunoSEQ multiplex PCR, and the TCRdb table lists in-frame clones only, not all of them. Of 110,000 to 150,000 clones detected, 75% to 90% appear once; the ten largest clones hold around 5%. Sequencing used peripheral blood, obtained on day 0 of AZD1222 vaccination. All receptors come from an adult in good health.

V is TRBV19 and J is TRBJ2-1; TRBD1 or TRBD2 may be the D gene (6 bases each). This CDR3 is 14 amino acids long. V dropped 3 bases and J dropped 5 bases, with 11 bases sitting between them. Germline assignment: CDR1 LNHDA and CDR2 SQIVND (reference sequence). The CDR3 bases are TGTGCCAGTAGTATCTGGAGGGGGAACAATGAGCAGTTCTTC. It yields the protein CASSIWRGNNEQFF. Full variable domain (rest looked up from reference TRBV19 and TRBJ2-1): DGGITQSPKYLFRKEGQNVTLSCEQNLNHDAMYWYRQDPGQGLRLIYYSQIVNDFQKGDIAEGYSVSREKKESFPLTVTSAQKNPTAFYLCASSIWRGNNEQFFGPGTRLTVL.

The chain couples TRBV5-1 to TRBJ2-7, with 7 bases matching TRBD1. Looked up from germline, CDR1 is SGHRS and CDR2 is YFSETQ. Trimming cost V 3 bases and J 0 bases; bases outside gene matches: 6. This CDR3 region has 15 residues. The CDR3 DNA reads TGCGCCAGCAGCTCCCCGACAGGGCGCTCCTACGAGCAGTACTTC. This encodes CASSSPTGRSYEQYF.

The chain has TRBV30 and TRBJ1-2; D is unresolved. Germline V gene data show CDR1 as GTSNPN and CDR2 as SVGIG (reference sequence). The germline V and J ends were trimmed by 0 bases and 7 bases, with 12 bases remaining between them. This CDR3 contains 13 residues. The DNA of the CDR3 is TGTGCCTGGAGTGTAGTTCCTCGGGGTGGCTACACCTTC. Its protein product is CAWSVVPRGGYTF.

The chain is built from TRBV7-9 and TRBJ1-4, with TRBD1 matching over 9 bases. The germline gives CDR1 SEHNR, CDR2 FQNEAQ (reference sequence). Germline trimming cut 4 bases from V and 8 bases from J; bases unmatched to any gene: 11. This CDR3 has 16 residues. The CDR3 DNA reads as TGTGCCAGCAGCTATAACCCGGGACAGGGCCCCGAAAAACTGTTTTTT. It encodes CASSYNPGQGPEKLFF.

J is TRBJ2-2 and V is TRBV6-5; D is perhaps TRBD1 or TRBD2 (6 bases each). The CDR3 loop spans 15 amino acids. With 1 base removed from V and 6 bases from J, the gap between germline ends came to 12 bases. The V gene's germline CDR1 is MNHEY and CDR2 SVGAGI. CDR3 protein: CASSYFVGGSGELFF. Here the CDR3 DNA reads TGTGCCAGCAGTTACTTCGTGGGGGGCTCCGGGGAGCTGTTTTTT.